The 27 T cell receptor beta chains below all came from one sample that was sequenced in a study of OX40 agonist ivuxolimab in advanced cancers. Method: immunoSEQ multiplex PCR; TCRdb's copy keeps in-frame clones and lacks some. The sample lists more than 15,000 clones, approximately 85% occurring once. The sequences come from CD4+ or CD8+ T cells sorted from blood, collected in a trial of the OX40 agonist ivuxolimab. These receptors originate from an adult with an advanced solid tumor such as melanoma, head and neck, liver or kidney cancer.

The chain has TRBV5-1 and TRBJ2-2; TRBD2 aligns across 9 bases. Germline V CDR1 and CDR2: SGHRS, YFSETQ. The CDR3 sequence is 16 residues long. After removal of 0 bases from V and 4 bases from J, the junction contained 4 bases not matched to a gene. DNA of the CDR3: TGCGCCAGCAGCTTGGATCCTAGCGGGACCACCGGGGAGCTGTTTTTT. This gives the protein CASSLDPSGTTGELFF.

The V call is TRBV18, the J call TRBJ2-7; D remains ambiguous. CDR1 and CDR2 from the germline V gene are KGHSH and LQKENI. The V end was cut by 3 bases, the J end by 3 bases, with 6 bases between. The CDR3 consists of 12 residues. CDR3 in amino acids: CASSPGSYEQYF. In DNA form, the CDR3 reads TGTGCCAGCTCACCGGGCAGCTACGAGCAGTACTTC.

This chain uses TRBV5-4 with TRBJ2-7; 7 nucleotides match TRBD1. The V and J ends lost 4 bases and 6 bases, in that order; junction bases with no gene match: 16. CDR1 SGHNT and CDR2 YYREEE come from the germline V gene (reference sequence). The length of the CDR3 is 16 residues. The chain's CDR3 is CASSVSPSGQFSEQYF. Written as DNA, the CDR3 is TGTGCCAGCAGCGTCAGTCCGTCGGGACAGTTCTCCGAGCAGTACTTC.

The V call is TRBV6-1, the J call TRBJ2-5; 10 bases map to TRBD1. There are 14 residues in the CDR3. In germline, CDR1 is MNHNS, CDR2 SASEGT. V was pared by 4 bases and J by 8 bases, with 7 bases of the junction left unmatched. The CDR3 sequence: CASSVAGTGDTQYF. The CDR3 DNA reads TGTGCCAGCAGTGTGGCCGGGACAGGGGACACCCAGTACTTC.

The chain links TRBV28 to TRBJ1-1; tentative D call: TRBD1 (6 bases). V lost 7 bases and J lost 1, with 16 bases in between. The CDR3 totals 15 residues. Per germline, CDR1 MDHEN and CDR2 SYDVKM. CDR3 in amino acids: CASKFRGMGNTEAFF. CDR3 DNA sequence: TGTGCCAGCAAGTTCAGGGGAATGGGGAACACTGAAGCTTTCTTT.

This chain connects TRBV29-1 to TRBJ2-7; D unclear. CDR1 is SQVTM and CDR2 is ANQGSEA in the germline V gene. V was cut by 4 bases and J by 2 bases, with 9 bases left in between. This CDR3 contains 12 residues. The DNA of the CDR3 is TGCAGCGTTGTCGGCAGAGCCTACGAGCAGTACTTC. Its protein product is CSVVGRAYEQYF.

In its sample, this clone was seen once. As DNA, the CDR3 is TGTGCCAGCAGCTTGGGCGGGGGGGCTGGAGAGACCCAGTACTTC. It yields the protein CASSLGGGAGETQYF. The chain has TRBV5-4 and TRBJ2-5; 9 bases map to TRBD2. Trimming removed 0 bases from V and 4 bases from J; junction bases left unmatched: 4. Germline V gene data show CDR1 as SGHNT and CDR2 as YYREEE (reference sequence). The CDR3 sequence is 15 residues long.

This CDR3 is CASSRGQYYGYTF. The CDR3 region has the DNA TGTGCCAGCAGCCGGGGACAGTACTATGGCTACACCTTC. The chain couples TRBV4-2 to TRBJ1-2, with 7 bases fitting TRBD1. Trimming at V came to 4 bases and at J to 3 bases, leaving 2 bases not matched to a gene. Germline V gives CDR1 LGHNA, CDR2 YNFKEQ. The CDR3 covers 13 residues.

This clone occurred a few times. This chain connects TRBV10-1 to TRBJ2-7; 8 positions agree with TRBD2. The V segment lost 6 bases and the J segment 3 bases; nucleotides outside the gene matches: 4. Per the germline V gene, CDR1 is WNHNN and CDR2 is SYGVQD (reference sequence). The CDR3 length is 13 residues. CDR3 DNA: TGCGCCAGCAGGACTAGCGAAGGCTACGAGCAGTACTTC. Amino acid sequence: CASRTSEGYEQYF.

This chain connects TRBV15 to TRBJ1-5; no clear D. The CDR3 spans 15 residues. V was pared by 1 base and J by 9 bases, with 16 bases between. CDR1 LNHNV and CDR2 YYDKDF come from the germline V gene (reference sequence). The CDR3 reads CATSRARTLAGPQHF. In DNA, the CDR3 is TGTGCCACCAGCAGAGCCCGTACACTCGCCGGGCCCCAGCATTTT. The full variable domain, in which reference TRBV15 and TRBJ1-5 provide the parts outside the CDR3, is DAMVIQNPRYQVTQFGKPVTLSCSQTLNHNVMYWYQQKSSQAPKLLFHYYDKDFNNEADTPDNFQSRRPNTSFCFLDIRSPGLGDTAMYLCATSRARTLAGPQHFGDGTRLSIL.

V is TRBV7-2 and J is TRBJ2-4; D could derive from TRBD1 or TRBD2 (5 bases each). The germline CDR1 and CDR2 sequences are SGHTA and FQGNSA. V lost 2 bases and J 7 bases, leaving 12 bases between the germline ends. CDR3 length equals 14 residues. The CDR3 reads CASSLNPRDNIQYF. The CDR3 DNA follows: TGTGCCAGCAGCTTAAACCCCCGGGACAACATTCAGTACTTC.

This clone was seen more than once but under ten times. V and J are TRBV11-2 and TRBJ2-2, with 7 positions matching TRBD1. Germline V lookup: CDR1 SGHAT, CDR2 FQNNGV. The CDR3 extends over 17 amino acids. The V and J ends lost 5 bases and 4 bases, in that order; junction bases with no gene match: 13. CDR3: CASSLDRDRVGTGELFF. The CDR3 DNA reads TGTGCCAGCAGCCTCGACAGGGACCGGGTGGGCACCGGGGAGCTGTTTTTT. Variable domain in full (rest from reference TRBV11-2 and TRBJ2-2): EAGVAQSPRYKIIEKRQSVAFWCNPISGHATLYWYQQILGQGPKLLIQFQNNGVVDDSQLPKDRFSAERLKGVDSTLKIQPAKLEDSAVYLCASSLDRDRVGTGELFFGEGSRLTVL.

J is TRBJ2-4 and V is TRBV28; D gene ambiguous. CDR1 MDHEN and CDR2 SYDVKM come from the germline V gene. The CDR3 covers 15 residues. Trimming cost V 4 bases and J 2 bases, with 12 bases left between them. CDR3 protein: CASSYGYITKNIQYF. In DNA form, the CDR3 reads TGTGCCAGCAGTTATGGGTATATAACCAAAAACATTCAGTACTTC.

This rearrangement joins TRBV4-2 to TRBJ2-1, with 8 bases aligning to TRBD2. Germline V gene data show CDR1 as LGHNA and CDR2 as YNFKEQ. The V gene end was trimmed by 0 bases and the J gene end by 5 bases; junction bases not matched to a gene: 3. This CDR3 contains 15 residues. The CDR3 loop is CASSQEVAGNNEQFF. The CDR3 bases are TGTGCCAGCAGCCAAGAGGTAGCGGGGAACAATGAGCAGTTCTTC.

The J gene is TRBJ2-1, the V gene TRBV9; the match to TRBD2 covers 10 bases. The V segment lost 2 bases and the J segment 10 bases; nucleotides outside the gene matches: 9. CDR3 length equals 15 residues. Looked up from germline, CDR1 is SGDLS and CDR2 is YYNGEE. For the CDR3, the DNA is TGTGCCAGCAGCGTCTTCGGGACTAGCGTAGGCGAGCAGTTCTTC. Its protein product is CASSVFGTSVGEQFF.

The rearrangement links TRBV27 to TRBJ2-2; 7 nucleotides align to TRBD1. The CDR3 totals 15 residues. Germline CDR1 is MNHEY and CDR2 is SMNVEV (reference sequence). J gave up 3 bases and V 8 bases, and 9 bases lay outside the gene matches. The CDR3 coding sequence is TGTGCCAGCTCATCTGACAGGGCCTACACCGGGGAGCTGTTTTTT. Translation: CASSSDRAYTGELFF.

V is TRBV5-1 and J is TRBJ2-1, with D unresolved. V dropped 2 bases and J dropped 8 bases, with 8 bases sitting between them. Per germline, CDR1 SGHRS and CDR2 YFSETQ. The CDR3 is 12 amino acids. The CDR3 sequence is CASSFGQYEQFF. The DNA of the CDR3 is TGCGCCAGCAGCTTTGGGCAATATGAGCAGTTCTTC.

This clone was picked up one time. The chain carries TRBV18 and TRBJ2-3; a weak D match, TRBD1 (5 bases). Germline lookup yields CDR1 KGHSH and CDR2 LQKENI. The CDR3 spans 16 residues. V gave up 8 bases and J gave up 2 bases, with 20 bases separating them. The CDR3: CASATLTVTSTDTQYF. As DNA, the CDR3 is TGTGCCAGCGCGACTCTGACAGTCACCTCCACAGATACGCAGTATTTT.

This clone was observed a handful of times. The same CDR3 can be traced to other DNA sequences in this sample. CDR3 DNA: TGTGCCAGCAGTTTATCTGCGGGACAGGGGAGCAATCAGCCCCAGCATTTT. It codes for CASSLSAGQGSNQPQHF. This chain links TRBV27 with TRBJ1-5; 10 bases line up with TRBD1. V gave up 0 bases and J gave up 1 base; unmatched junction bases: 3. From germline, CDR1 is MNHEY and CDR2 SMNVEV (reference sequence). The CDR3 is 17 amino acids.

The V and J genes are TRBV12-5 and TRBJ1-3; D is unclear. The CDR3 contains 13 residues. V lost 5 bases and J lost 2, with 7 bases in between. The V gene's germline CDR1 is LGHNT and CDR2 FRNRAP. The CDR3 reads CASGALAGNTIYF. CDR3 bases: TGTGCTAGTGGTGCACTAGCTGGAAACACCATATATTTT. The variable domain in full, completed from reference TRBV12-5 and TRBJ1-3, reads DARVTQTPRHKVTEMGQEVTMRCQPILGHNTVFWYRQTMMQGLELLAYFRNRAPLDDSGMPKDRFSAEMPDATLATLKIQPSEPRDSAVYFCASGALAGNTIYFGEGSWLTVV.

This clone was seen a few times. The V gene is TRBV2, the J gene TRBJ1-1; 7 bases match TRBD1. After removal of 7 bases from V and 7 bases from J, the junction contained 6 bases not matched to a gene. The CDR3 has 12 amino acids. The germline CDR1 and CDR2 sequences are SNHLY and FYNNEI. The CDR3 DNA reads TGTGCCAGCAACGTACAGGGGTTTGAAGCTTTCTTT. This codes for CASNVQGFEAFF.

There are a few counts of this clone. The chain links TRBV5-4 to TRBJ1-2, with 10 positions matching TRBD1. This CDR3 comprises 14 residues. The ends lost 4 bases at V and 3 bases at J; junction bases unmatched: 3. From germline, CDR1 is SGHNT and CDR2 YYREEE (reference sequence). CDR3 nucleotides: TGTGCCAGCAGCGGGACAGGGGATGACTATGGCTACACCTTC. It translates to CASSGTGDDYGYTF. Filled out from reference TRBV5-4 and TRBJ1-2, the complete variable domain reads ETGVTQSPTHLIKTRGQQVTLRCSSQSGHNTVSWYQQALGQGPQFIFQYYREEENGRGNFPPRFSGLQFPNYSSELNVNALELDDSALYLCASSGTGDDYGYTFGSGTRLTVV.

The chain employs TRBV14 and TRBJ2-5; TRBD1 matches 12 bases. The V gene end was trimmed by 2 bases and the J gene end by 5 bases; junction bases not matched to a gene: 12. Germline loops: CDR1 SGHDN, CDR2 FVKESK. This CDR3 comprises 18 residues. In nucleotides, the CDR3 is TGTGCCAGCAGCCAATTCTTCCGGGACAGGGGGCGACGGGAGACCCAGTACTTC. Amino acids: CASSQFFRDRGRRETQYF.

This sequence joins TRBV6-1 and TRBJ2-7; 9 bases match TRBD1. The CDR3 contains 19 residues. CDR1 is MNHNS, CDR2 SASEGT, per germline. V lost 2 bases, J lost 0 bases, and 14 bases stayed unmatched. As DNA, the CDR3 is TGTGCCAGCAGTGAAAGGGGGACAGGGCCGACCGACTTCTCCTACGAGCAGTACTTC. It translates to CASSERGTGPTDFSYEQYF.

This clone was observed once. The germline gene is not matched at one end of the junction; a read error may be the cause. The J gene is TRBJ1-4, the V gene TRBV27; tentative D call: TRBD1 (5 bases). This CDR3 has 11 residues. The germline CDR1 and CDR2 sequences are MNHEY and SMNVEV (reference sequence). The CDR3 DNA reads as TGCCCGACAGATTATAATGAAAAACTGTTTTTT. Protein product: CPTDYNEKLFF.

This clone was counted a few times. This chain connects TRBV6-5 to TRBJ2-7; no clear D. CDR1 and CDR2 from the germline V gene are MNHEY and SVGAGI. This CDR3 is 12 amino acids long. V lost 5 bases to trimming and J lost 3 bases, with 8 bases between them. The chain's CDR3 is CASSSDHYEQYF. Written as DNA, the CDR3 is TGTGCCAGCAGTAGTGACCACTACGAGCAGTACTTC.

The chain carries TRBV27 and TRBJ2-3; D ambiguous. V shed 5 bases and J shed 0 bases, with 18 bases lying between them. This CDR3 contains 17 residues. Germline CDR1 is MNHEY and CDR2 is SMNVEV (reference sequence). CDR3 DNA sequence: TGTGCCAGCAGTCCCCTAAGGAGTTCCACTAGCACAGATACGCAGTATTTT. Translating it yields CASSPLRSSTSTDTQYF.